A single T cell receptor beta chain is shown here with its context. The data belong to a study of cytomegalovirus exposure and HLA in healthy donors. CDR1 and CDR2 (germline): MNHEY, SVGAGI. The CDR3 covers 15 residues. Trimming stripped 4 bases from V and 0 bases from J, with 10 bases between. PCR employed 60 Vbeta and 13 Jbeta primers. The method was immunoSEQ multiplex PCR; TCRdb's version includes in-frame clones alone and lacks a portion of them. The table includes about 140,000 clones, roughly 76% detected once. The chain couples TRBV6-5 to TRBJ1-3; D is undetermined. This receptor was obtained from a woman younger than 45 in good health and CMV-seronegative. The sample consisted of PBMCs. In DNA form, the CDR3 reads TGTGCCAGCAGTTCTCCGGTCCTCTCTGGAAACACCATATATTTT. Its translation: CASSSPVLSGNTIYF.